This section outlines one T cell receptor beta chain sequence together with its context. This entry is derived from a study of technical replicates of blood from a handful of donors. With 4 bases removed from V and 5 bases from J, the gap between germline ends came to 9 bases. This CDR3 spans 13 amino acids. Germline-derived CDR1 and CDR2 are ENHRY and SYGVKD. Assay: immunoSEQ multiplex PCR; the TCRdb copy retains only in-frame clones and omits some. Of 75,000 to 95,000 clones in the sample, about 89% were seen once. This sequence was found in a human donor in good health. The chain links TRBV10-3 to TRBJ1-5; D perhaps matches TRBD1 (6 bases). Sample: T cells isolated from PBMCs. Written as DNA, the CDR3 is TGTGCCATCAGTGGGACAGCCGATCAGCCCCAGCATTTT. It is translated as CAISGTADQPQHF.